This is a list of T cell receptor beta chains from one sample in a study of metastatic and nonmetastatic thyroid tumors. TCRdb reprocessed the PCR reads using MiXCR. This repertoire shows some 11,000 clones, over 25% found once; its top ten account for roughly 10%. Sequencing was done on a sample of tumor tissue. The receptor set was obtained from a male donor with papillary thyroid cancer or a benign thyroid nodule (not recorded which). Some clones in this sample may be carry-over from other donors' samples. CDR3s include the opening cysteine and the closing phenylalanine or tryptophan. A D gene is named only where the DNA matches it firmly. Clone size is given for some rows only: seen once, a few or many times, or a class if the clone is expanded.

TRBV3-1	TRBJ2-2	NA	once	CASSRRNTGELFF	TGTGCCAGCAGCCGGCGCAACACCGGGGAGCTGTTTTTT
TRBV12-3/TRBV12-4	TRBJ1-5	NA	NA	CASSLGLINQPQHF	TGTGCCAGCAGTTTGGGACTTATCAATCAGCCCCAGCATTTT
TRBV30	TRBJ1-2	NA	NA	CAWSPPGSENYGYTF	TGTGCCTGGAGTCCCCCCGGGAGCGAGAACTATGGCTACACCTTC
TRBV29-1	TRBJ2-1	TRBD1	few	CSVVRASGGCEQFF	TGCAGCGTTGTAAGGGCTTCAGGGGGTTGTGAGCAGTTCTTC
TRBV9	TRBJ2-6	NA	NA	CASSAERGSGANVLTF	TGTGCCAGCAGCGCCGAGAGAGGGTCTGGGGCCAACGTCCTGACTTTC
TRBV20-1	TRBJ2-7	NA	once	CSARASGTGSREQYF	TGCAGTGCTAGAGCCTCCGGGACCGGGTCACGCGAGCAGTACTTC
TRBV5-1	TRBJ2-1	NA	medium-sized	CASGGRTGNNEQFF	TGCGCCAGCGGGGGACGGACTGGAAACAATGAGCAGTTCTTC
TRBV6-2/TRBV6-3	TRBJ2-1	TRBD2	NA	CASSYRLAGGDEQFF	TGTGCCAGCAGTTATCGACTAGCTGGGGGGGATGAGCAGTTCTTC
TRBV20-1	TRBJ2-3	TRBD2	once	CSAQEAGSTDTQYF	TGCAGTGCTCAGGAAGCGGGGAGCACAGATACGCAGTATTTT
TRBV28	TRBJ1-6	NA	many	CASNTRAGGNSPLHF	TGTGCCAGCAATACCCGGGCCGGGGGCAATTCACCCCTCCACTTT
TRBV3-1	TRBJ2-3	TRBD2	many	CASSKLSGRGYYF	TGTGCCAGCAGCAAACTTAGCGGGAGAGGGTATTATTTT
TRBV24-1	TRBJ2-1	NA	medium-sized	CATSVGTYPNNEQFF	TGTGCCACCAGTGTGGGGACTTACCCTAACAATGAGCAGTTCTTC
TRBV19	TRBJ2-3	TRBD2	few	CASSTGLGTDTQYF	TGTGCCAGTAGTACAGGACTAGGGACAGATACGCAGTATTTT
TRBV5-6	TRBJ2-7	TRBD2	NA	CASSRGTSGAYEQYF	TGTGCCAGCAGCCGAGGGACTAGCGGGGCCTACGAGCAGTACTTC
TRBV7-6	TRBJ2-1	TRBD2	once	CASSLESASGRGEQFF	TGTGCCAGCAGCTTAGAGTCCGCTAGCGGGAGGGGTGAGCAGTTCTTC